This T cell receptor beta chain was retrieved from a study of CD8 T cell repertoires and HIV-1 epitope variants. Study-wide context: Separate wells received one of Twenty-five Gag or Nef variant peptides. Enriched T cells were co-cultured with equal autologous T cell-negative cells.

Overall study results and limits: Six of nine antigen-specific clonotypes appeared cross-reactive to autologous or escape variants.

Clones were read by immunoSEQ multiplex PCR, and TCRdb kept only the in-frame ones, dropping some. The table records some 5,000 clones, 65% to 70% of them present only once. The CDR3 has 17 residues. The V gene's germline CDR1 is SGHDT and CDR2 YYEEEE. Trimming left V 0 bases short and J 3 bases short, with 16 bases between. For this clone: Antigen: not known.

This chain links TRBV5-6 with TRBJ2-1, with TRBD2 as a possible D gene (5 bases). The sequenced material came from cultured CD8+ T cells derived from PBMCs. This TCR came from a male donor with HIV. CDR3 in DNA: TGTGCCAGCAGCTTGGGGGGAGCGGTGACTATCTACAATGAGCAGTTCTTC. This sequence encodes CASSLGGAVTIYNEQFF.